This is a list of T cell receptor beta chains from one sample in a study of cytomegalovirus exposure and HLA in healthy donors. Sequenced by immunoSEQ multiplex PCR; TCRdb stores in-frame clones only, minus some. The top ten clones hold 1.5% to 2% of a sample with roughly 190,000 clones, more than 85% of them seen once. The source material was PBMCs. All receptors derive from a woman between 18 and 29 years old in good health and CMV-seronegative. Both conserved end residues are part of each CDR3.

v_call | cdr3_aa
TRBV27 | CASSPDRRYGYTF
TRBV4-1 | CASSQDQGLMGEKLFF
TRBV9 | CASSVAVNYGYTF
TRBV6-4 | CASSQLPGQGTGELFF
TRBV7-2 | CASRPPGLAYNEQFF
TRBV9 | CASSALDRANSPLHF
TRBV5-1 | CASSLVPGDTVRTQYF
TRBV7-9 | CASSSQGMELFF
TRBV10-1 | CASSPGGTYEQYF
TRBV30 | CAWSGDSDQPQHF
TRBV15 | CATSREPGKTYEQYF
TRBV29-1 | CSVEDSGETQYF
TRBV5-6 | CASSLVAGVGGETQYF
TRBV4-1 | CASSQVGQGYEQYF
TRBV5-1 | CASSLSQGFSYEQYF
TRBV2 | CASKGGTGIYEQYF
TRBV7-9 | CASSLDGDEQYF
TRBV5-1 | CASSSQGADTQYF